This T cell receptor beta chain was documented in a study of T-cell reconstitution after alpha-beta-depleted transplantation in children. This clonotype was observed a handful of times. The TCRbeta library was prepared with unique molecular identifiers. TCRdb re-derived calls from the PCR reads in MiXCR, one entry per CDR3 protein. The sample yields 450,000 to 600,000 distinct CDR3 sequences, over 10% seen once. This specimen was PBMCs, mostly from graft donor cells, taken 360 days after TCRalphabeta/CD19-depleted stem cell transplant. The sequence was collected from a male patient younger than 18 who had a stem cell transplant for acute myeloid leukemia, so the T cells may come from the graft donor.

The CDR3 region is CASGTTSAKTQYF. CDR3 DNA sequence: TGTGCCAGCGGAACGACTAGCGCAAAGACCCAGTACTTC. The genes are TRBV6-1 and TRBJ2-5; 8 bases line up with TRBD2. V lost 8 bases to trimming and J lost 6 bases; unmatched junction nucleotides: 8. CDR1 and CDR2 (germline): MNHNS, SASEGT. The length of the CDR3 is 13 residues.